The 28 T cell receptor beta chains reported below all come from one sample, sequenced in a study of T cells after yellow fever vaccination. TCRdb independently ran MiXCR on the 5' RACE reads; one entry per CDR3 protein. The sample yields roughly 180,000 distinct CDR3 sequences, roughly 6.4% seen once. Sequenced material: CD4+ T cells sorted from PBMCs, taken on the day of the first yellow fever vaccination. The receptors were gathered from a young man who received the YFV17D yellow fever vaccine.

Notes on this clonotype: Since a much larger clone is just one base distant, this may be a read error. V and J are TRBV18 and TRBJ2-3, with D possibly TRBD2 on 6 matching bases. Looked up from germline, CDR1 is KGHSH and CDR2 is LQKENI. This CDR3 has 14 residues. Trimming stripped 6 bases from V and 4 bases from J, with 14 bases between. The CDR3 is CASSLGDSPDTQYF. CDR3 sequence (DNA): TGTGCCAGCTCGCTAGGGGACTCGCCAGATACGCAGTATTTT.

This clonotype appeared a few times. At one end the junction does not follow the germline gene, possibly because of a read error. This chain joins TRBV7-2 and TRBJ2-3; TRBD2 aligns across 7 bases. Per the germline V gene, CDR1 is SGHTA and CDR2 is FQGNSA. The CDR3 loop spans 13 amino acids. The CDR3 DNA follows: TGTGCCAGCAGCGGGGGGGGAGGAGATACGCAGTTTTTT. This encodes CASSGGGGDTQFF. Filled out from reference TRBV7-2 and TRBJ2-3, the complete variable domain reads GAGVSQSPSNKVTEKGKDVELRCDPISGHTALYWYRQSLGQGLEFLIYFQGNSAPDKSGLPSDRFSAERTGGSVSTLTIQRTQQEDSAVYLCASSGGGGDTQFFGPGTRLTVL.

This clonotype has only a few counts. This chain links TRBV15 with TRBJ1-5; TRBD1 aligns across 8 bases. Germline V gives CDR1 LNHNV, CDR2 YYDKDF (reference sequence). V shed 5 bases and J 7 bases; nucleotides not matched to a gene: 7. This CDR3 comprises 14 residues. As DNA, the CDR3 is TGTGCCACCAGCCTGGGACAGGAGGACCAGCCCCAGCATTTT. This translates into CATSLGQEDQPQHF.

This clonotype has only a few counts. The chain joins TRBV20-1 to TRBJ2-2; D might be TRBD1 or TRBD2, each matching 5 bases. The CDR3 totals 15 residues. Germline CDR1 is DFQATT and CDR2 is SNEGSKA (reference sequence). Deletions cut 5 bases from V and 2 bases from J, with 15 bases between. The CDR3 protein is CSAPRAPGNTGELFF. The CDR3 DNA reads as TGCAGTGCTCCCAGGGCCCCGGGAAACACCGGGGAGCTGTTTTTT.

This clonotype came up many times. The chain recombines TRBV11-2 with TRBJ2-1, with a possible D match to TRBD1 (6 bases). The CDR3 contains 19 residues. Trimming removed 5 bases from V and 0 bases from J, with 23 bases in between. Germline loops: CDR1 SGHAT, CDR2 FQNNGV. DNA of the CDR3: TGTGCCAGCAGCCCTCAGGGGCTCCTAACGGTTAGCTCCTACAATGAGCAGTTCTTC. Protein sequence: CASSPQGLLTVSSYNEQFF.

This clonotype has at least ten counts. This chain links TRBV7-6 with TRBJ1-1; D gene ambiguous. Looked up from germline, CDR1 is SGHVS and CDR2 is FNYEAQ. The CDR3 runs to 14 residues. Trimming pared 5 bases from V and 0 bases from J, leaving 10 bases between. CDR3 DNA sequence: TGTGCCAGCAGCCCGCAAGGAATGAACACTGAAGCTTTCTTT. This gives the protein CASSPQGMNTEAFF.

This sequence joins TRBV12-3 or TRBV12-4 and TRBJ2-1; D may match TRBD1 or TRBD2 (6 bases each). The CDR3 runs 14 residues. Trimming cost V 6 bases and J 5 bases, with 14 bases left between them. This chain's CDR3 is CASRPGAIHNEQFF. In DNA, the CDR3 is TGTGCCAGCAGGCCGGGGGCAATTCACAATGAGCAGTTCTTC.

In this sample, this clonotype turned up many times. The rearrangement joins TRBV14 to TRBJ1-6; D gene ambiguous. This CDR3 is built from 14 residues. Germline-derived CDR1 and CDR2 are SGHDN and FVKESK. Trimming cost V 3 bases and J 9 bases, with 12 bases left between them. The CDR3 DNA sequence: TGTGCCAGCAGCCAGGGAACTTTGGGTTCACCCCTCCACTTT. Its protein product is CASSQGTLGSPLHF.

The sample holds many counts of this clonotype. This chain joins TRBV7-6 and TRBJ2-2; the D gene could be TRBD1 or TRBD2 (5 bases each). V was clipped by 5 bases and J by 5 bases, with 12 bases between them. The CDR3 consists of 14 residues. Germline V gene sequence: CDR1 SGHVS, CDR2 FNYEAQ. The CDR3 sequence: CASSPGTVTGELFF. The CDR3 DNA reads as TGTGCCAGCAGCCCAGGGACGGTTACCGGGGAGCTGTTTTTT.

This clonotype showed up just a few times. The gene calls are TRBV9 and TRBJ2-2; 9 bases fit TRBD2. V gave up 3 bases and J gave up 2 bases; unmatched junction bases: 8. CDR1 and CDR2 (germline): SGDLS, YYNGEE. There are 17 residues in the CDR3. The CDR3 DNA follows: TGTGCCAGCAGCGCATACCCTAGCGGGGAAAACACCGGGGAGCTGTTTTTT. Translated, it gives CASSAYPSGENTGELFF.

J is TRBJ2-3 and V is TRBV7-2; 7 bases agree with TRBD2. Per the germline V gene, CDR1 is SGHTA and CDR2 is FQGNSA. The CDR3 is made up of 16 amino acids. V shed 4 bases, J shed 2 bases, and the junction held 9 bases outside the gene matches. CDR3 sequence reads: CASSYSGGDLTDTQYF. The DNA of the CDR3 is TGTGCCAGCAGCTACTCTGGGGGGGACCTCACAGATACGCAGTATTTT. The full variable domain, with the rest looked up from reference TRBV7-2 and TRBJ2-3, is GAGVSQSPSNKVTEKGKDVELRCDPISGHTALYWYRQSLGQGLEFLIYFQGNSAPDKSGLPSDRFSAERTGGSVSTLTIQRTQQEDSAVYLCASSYSGGDLTDTQYFGPGTRLTVL.

Only a few counts were recorded for this clonotype. The rearrangement joins TRBV12-3 or TRBV12-4 to TRBJ1-2; D remains ambiguous. CDR3 length: 13 amino acids. The V end lost 7 bases, the J end lost 8 bases, and 17 bases lay between the germline ends. The CDR3 DNA is TGTGCCAGCACTCCGGGAGGACCGAGGGGCTACACCTTC. Translated: CASTPGGPRGYTF.

This clonotype appeared a few times. The chain has TRBV12-3 or TRBV12-4 and TRBJ2-1, with a possible D match to TRBD2 (5 bases). The CDR3 has 15 amino acids. V gave up 8 bases and J gave up 0 bases, with 14 bases separating them. The CDR3 DNA reads as TGTGCCAGCCAAGTTAGCCGGGACTCCTACAATGAGCAGTTCTTC. Translating gives CASQVSRDSYNEQFF.

The sample holds one count of this clonotype. A read error is possible here, since a much larger clone lies one base away. The chain employs TRBV5-1 and TRBJ2-1, with 7 positions matching TRBD2. V trimming: 5 bases; J trimming: 8 bases; junction bases outside the gene matches: 7. Germline CDR1 reads SGHRS; CDR2 reads YFSETQ. There are 13 residues in the CDR3. CDR3 sequence (DNA): TGCGCCAGCAGACTAGGGGCGGGAGATGAGCAGTTCTTC. Protein product: CASRLGAGDEQFF. Filled out from reference TRBV5-1 and TRBJ2-1, the complete variable domain reads KAGVTQTPRYLIKTRGQQVTLSCSPISGHRSVSWYQQTPGQGLQFLFEYFSETQRNKGNFPGRFSGRQFSNSRSEMNVSTLELGDSALYLCASRLGAGDEQFFGPGTRLTVL.

This clonotype was detected many times. The V gene is TRBV7-2, the J gene TRBJ2-5; D is undetermined. Trimming left V 2 bases short and J 1 base short, with 8 bases between. The germline V gene encodes CDR1 SGHTA and CDR2 FQGNSA. The CDR3 loop spans 14 amino acids. The CDR3 DNA reads as TGTGCCAGCAGCTTAATGTCAGGCCAAGAGACCCAGTACTTC. It yields the protein CASSLMSGQETQYF.

This clonotype was detected only a few times. The chain couples TRBV7-9 to TRBJ2-2, with D possibly being TRBD1 (5 bases). The germline gives CDR1 SEHNR, CDR2 FQNEAQ (reference sequence). Trimming removed 1 base from V and 3 bases from J, with 15 bases in between. The CDR3 sequence is 17 residues long. CDR3 region: CASSLVPGRRDTGELFF. The CDR3 region has the DNA TGTGCCAGCAGCTTAGTCCCAGGGCGACGAGACACCGGGGAGCTGTTTTTT.

Points on this clonotype: At one of its ends the junction is not consistent with the germline gene, which may arise from a read error. The chain couples TRBV4-2 to TRBJ1-3; a possible D gene is TRBD1 (6 bases). The CDR3 loop spans 15 amino acids. Per germline, CDR1 LGHNA and CDR2 YNFKEQ. Here the CDR3 reads CASNQKGGSGNTIYF. CDR3 sequence (DNA): TGTGCCAGCAACCAAAAAGGGGGCTCTGGAAACACCATATATTTT.

In this sample, this clonotype turned up many times. The CDR3 reads CASRRQASNQPQHF. In DNA, the CDR3 is TGTGCCAGCAGACGACAGGCTAGCAATCAGCCCCAGCATTTT. V and J are TRBV28 and TRBJ1-5; weak D call: TRBD1 (6 bases). Between the trimmed V and J ends, which lost 6 bases and 0 bases, there was a span of 9 bases. The CDR3 has 14 amino acids. CDR1 and CDR2 (germline): MDHEN, SYDVKM.

In this sample, this clonotype turned up a few times. The chain employs TRBV6-5 and TRBJ1-5; 7 bases align to TRBD1. V shed 2 bases and J 6 bases; nucleotides not matched to a gene: 7. This CDR3 is built from 15 residues. In germline, CDR1 is MNHEY, CDR2 SVGAGI. CDR3 DNA sequence: TGTGCCAGCAGTTACGTACAGGGGAGAGGTCAGCCCCAGCATTTT. Translation gives CASSYVQGRGQPQHF.

This clonotype came up many times. The chain is built from TRBV4-3 and TRBJ1-2; D is ambiguous. This CDR3 contains 14 residues. Between the trimmed V and J ends, which lost 3 bases and 6 bases, there was a span of 14 bases. Germline CDR1 and CDR2: LGHNA and YSLEER. The DNA for the CDR3 is TGCGCCAGCAGCCAGACAAATGAGGTGGATGGCTACACCTTC. It codes for CASSQTNEVDGYTF.

This clonotype was observed a handful of times. V is TRBV2 and J is TRBJ1-2; D remains ambiguous. The ends were cut back, 8 bases at V and 4 bases at J, with 20 bases in the middle. CDR3 size: 15 residues. Germline V gives CDR1 SNHLY, CDR2 FYNNEI. The CDR3 sequence: CASEREGSVIYGYTF. The CDR3 nucleotides read TGTGCCAGCGAACGTGAGGGATCAGTAATCTATGGCTACACCTTC.

The chain joins TRBV11-2 to TRBJ2-1; TRBD1 matches at 12 bases. Trimming removed 3 bases from V and 1 base from J; junction bases left unmatched: 10. Germline V CDR1 and CDR2: SGHAT, FQNNGV. The CDR3 covers 19 residues. The DNA for the CDR3 is TGTGCCAGCAGCTTGTTCGGGACAGGGGGCTCTGAGTCCTACAATGAGCAGTTCTTC. Its protein product is CASSLFGTGGSESYNEQFF. The full variable domain, its missing parts supplied by reference TRBV11-2 and TRBJ2-1, is EAGVAQSPRYKIIEKRQSVAFWCNPISGHATLYWYQQILGQGPKLLIQFQNNGVVDDSQLPKDRFSAERLKGVDSTLKIQPAKLEDSAVYLCASSLFGTGGSESYNEQFFGPGTRLTVL.

This clonotype turned up a few times. J is TRBJ2-7 and V is TRBV7-9; possible D gene TRBD1, 6 bases. CDR1 and CDR2 from the germline V gene are SEHNR and FQNEAQ (reference sequence). The CDR3 runs 14 residues. Trimming took off 5 bases at V and 1 base at J, with 12 bases between the two ends. The CDR3 nucleotides read TGTGCCAGCAGCCCCGGGGACAATTCCTACGAGCAGTACTTC. As protein: CASSPGDNSYEQYF.

Notes on this clonotype: Its ends do not fully match the called genes, so a read error is possible. The rearrangement uses TRBV5-1 and TRBJ2-3, with TRBD2 as a possible D gene (6 bases). Germline CDR1 and CDR2: SGHRS and YFSETQ. This CDR3 region has 16 residues. CDR3 region: CARSLGFGTSTDTQYF. The CDR3 nucleotides read TGCGCCCGCAGCTTGGGTTTCGGGACTAGCACAGATACGCAGTATTTT.

Many counts were recorded for this clonotype. V gene TRBV20-1 combines with J gene TRBJ2-1; tentatively, D is TRBD1 or TRBD2 (6 bases each). Per germline, CDR1 DFQATT and CDR2 SNEGSKA (reference sequence). The CDR3 loop spans 16 amino acids. V was pared by 0 bases and J by 5 bases, with 17 bases between. CDR3 sequence reads: CSARDTGGYDHNEQFF. Written as DNA, the CDR3 is TGCAGTGCTAGAGATACCGGGGGCTACGACCACAATGAGCAGTTCTTC.

This clonotype was detected only a few times. The chain is built from TRBV6-1 and TRBJ1-2, with 9 bases identical to TRBD1. The CDR3 covers 14 residues. Germline V lookup: CDR1 MNHNS, CDR2 SASEGT. The V gene end was trimmed by 5 bases and the J gene end by 4 bases; junction bases not matched to a gene: 5. CDR3 bases: TGTGCCAGCAGTAAGGACAGGGGATCCTATGGCTACACCTTC. This codes for CASSKDRGSYGYTF.

This chain connects TRBV20-1 to TRBJ2-3; perhaps D is TRBD1 or TRBD2 (5 bases each). Germline CDR1 DFQATT, CDR2 SNEGSKA (reference sequence). The V end lost 5 bases, the J end lost 2 bases, and 11 bases lay between the germline ends. The CDR3 is 13 amino acids. CDR3 protein: CSAGRGATDTQYF. The CDR3, as DNA: TGCAGTGCTGGCCGAGGGGCCACAGATACGCAGTATTTT.

The rearrangement links TRBV7-2 to TRBJ1-3; D is uncertain. The V and J ends lost 6 bases and 4 bases respectively, with 10 bases between them. This CDR3 has 13 amino acids. CDR1 is SGHTA, CDR2 FQGNSA, per germline. CDR3 nucleotides: TGTGCCAGCAGTCCTAGACCCGGAAACACCATATATTTT. Translation gives CASSPRPGNTIYF.